This is a list of T cell receptor beta chains from one sample in a study of blood T cell repertoires in COVID-19. Profiled with immunoSEQ multiplex PCR; TCRdb holds only in-frame clones, not every one. The repertoire includes a few hundred thousand clones, around 89% of them detected once, and 0.9% to 1.5% sits in the top ten. The sample consisted of PBMCs or T cells enriched from blood (not recorded which). These receptors came from a woman between 18 and 29 years old who had recovered from COVID-19. Each CDR3 is given with its conserved first and last residue. A D gene is named only where the DNA matches it firmly. Clone sizes are given selectively: once, few, many, or a class where the clone is expanded.

d_gene	abundance	v_gene	j_gene	CDR3nt	CDR3aa
TRBD2	-	TRBV7-2	TRBJ2-5	TGTGCCAGCAGTTTGGGACTAGCGGGGGGCCAAGAGACCCAGTACTTC	CASSLGLAGGQETQYF
TRBD1	-	TRBV20-1	TRBJ1-2	TGCAGTGCTAGTGAGATGCAGGACAGGCTCGGTGGCTACACCTTC	CSASEMQDRLGGYTF
-	-	TRBV30	TRBJ2-7	TGTGCCTGGAGTGTTTTAGGGACACACGAGCAGTACTTC	CAWSVLGTHEQYF
TRBD1	-	TRBV7-3	TRBJ2-3	TGTGCCAGCAGCCCCCAAGCCGGGACAGGGGGACTAGATACGCAGTATTTT	CASSPQAGTGGLDTQYF
-	-	TRBV5-1	TRBJ1-2	TGCGCCAGCAGCTTGGAGCGGGTCGAGTCCTATGGCTACACCTTC	CASSLERVESYGYTF
TRBD2	-	TRBV9	TRBJ2-5	TGTGCCAGCAGCGTACGACTAGCGGATAACTCGGAGACCCAGTACTTC	CASSVRLADNSETQYF
-	-	TRBV6-2/TRBV6-3	TRBJ2-7	TGTGCCAGCAGTTACTTTAGCGGACCTGACATCGGGCAGTACTTC	CASSYFSGPDIGQYF
-	few	TRBV30	TRBJ1-5	TGTGCCTGGAGTTACAGGGAAGGGGTCAATCAGCCCCAGCATTTT	CAWSYREGVNQPQHF
TRBD1	-	TRBV11-2	TRBJ1-5	TGTGCCAGCAGCCCAGGGACAGCCTCCGAGCCCCAGCATTTT	CASSPGTASEPQHF
-	-	TRBV19	TRBJ1-2	TGTGCCAGTAGTATAGTCTGGACAAATAACTATGGCTACACCTTC	CASSIVWTNNYGYTF
TRBD1	-	TRBV4-1	TRBJ1-2	TGCGCCAGCAGCCAACCGGGACAGGGGGCAGGGATAGGTGGCTACACCTTC	CASSQPGQGAGIGGYTF
TRBD1	-	TRBV24-1	TRBJ2-2	TGTGCCACCAGCCCGACAGGGTACGGGGAGCTGTTTTTT	CATSPTGYGELFF
-	-	TRBV27	TRBJ1-2	TGTGCCAGCGGAAACGGAGGGGTCTATGGCTACACCTTC	CASGNGGVYGYTF
TRBD1	-	TRBV30	TRBJ1-2	TGTGCCTGGAGTGTAGAAGGGACAGGGAGGGGTAACTATGGCTACACCTTC	CAWSVEGTGRGNYGYTF
TRBD2	-	TRBV4-3	TRBJ2-5	TGCGCCAGCAGCCCCTGGACTAGTCCAAGAGGGGAGACCCAGTACTTC	CASSPWTSPRGETQYF
TRBD1	-	TRBV30	TRBJ1-2	TGTGCCTGGAGTCCTCACAGGGGACACTATGGCTACACCTTC	CAWSPHRGHYGYTF
-	-	TRBV14	TRBJ1-2	TGTGCCAGCAGCCAATCGTCACAGGGCTATGGCTACACCTTC	CASSQSSQGYGYTF
-	once	TRBV6-5	TRBJ2-1	TGTGCCAGCAGTAGTCATTCTAGCTCCTACAATGAGCAGTTCTTC	CASSSHSSSYNEQFF
-	-	TRBV9	TRBJ1-6	TGTGCCAGCAGCGAGGGGGACCCCGCTGGCTCCTATAATTCACCCCTCCACTTT	CASSEGDPAGSYNSPLHF
-	-	TRBV29-1	TRBJ1-3	TGCAGCGTTGAAGATTACAGGCCTAGTGGAAACACCATATATTTT	CSVEDYRPSGNTIYF
TRBD1	-	TRBV6-5	TRBJ1-1	TGTGCCAGCTACCGACAGGGAGTTTCTGAAGCTTTCTTT	CASYRQGVSEAFF
TRBD1	-	TRBV5-1	TRBJ2-7	TGCGCCAGCAGCGTTGACAGGGTCTACGAGCAGTACTTC	CASSVDRVYEQYF
-	-	TRBV5-1	TRBJ2-1	TGCGCCAGCAGAGGACTCACCCGCCCCTACAATGAGCAGTTCTTC	CASRGLTRPYNEQFF
-	-	TRBV18	TRBJ1-6	TGTGCCAGCTCACTATACGACATGGTTAGCTCCTATAATTCACCCCTCCACTTT	CASSLYDMVSSYNSPLHF
-	-	TRBV20-1	TRBJ1-2	TGCAGTGCTAGTGGCCTTGGACAGAGGGCGTCCTATGGCTACACCTTC	CSASGLGQRASYGYTF
TRBD1	-	TRBV7-9	TRBJ2-7	TGTGCCAGCAGCCTTGGACAGGGGGCCTACGAGCAGTACTTC	CASSLGQGAYEQYF
TRBD1	-	TRBV14	TRBJ2-7	TGTGCCAGCAGCCAAGAAAGCTTGTGGTTGTATGAGGGGGCGAGCTACGAGCAGTACTTC	CASSQESLWLYEGASYEQYF
TRBD1	-	TRBV6-5	TRBJ2-7	TGTGCCAGCAGCGTTACAGGGGCCTACGAGCAGTACTTC	CASSVTGAYEQYF
-	-	TRBV12-3/TRBV12-4	TRBJ2-3	TGTGCCAGCAGTTTGATTCTCTCTAATACGCAGTATTTT	CASSLILSNTQYF
TRBD1	once	TRBV27	TRBJ1-6	TGTGCCAGCAGTTCCGGACAGGGGCGGAATTCACCCCTCCACTTT	CASSSGQGRNSPLHF
TRBD1	-	TRBV30	TRBJ1-5	TGTGCCTGGGATACAGGGGGGCCCCAGCATTTT	CAWDTGGPQHF
TRBD1	-	TRBV24-1	TRBJ1-6	TGTGCCACCAGTGGGACAGGAGGAAATTCACCCCTCCACTTT	CATSGTGGNSPLHF
-	-	TRBV9	TRBJ2-3	TGTGCCACAGCAGCGTATTTTGGAGATACGCAGTATTTT	CATAAYFGDTQYF
TRBD2	-	TRBV29-1	TRBJ2-5	TGCAGCGGGAGGCGGGGGGGCCGAGAGACCCAGTACTTC	CSGRRGGRETQYF
TRBD1	-	TRBV3-1/TRBV3-2	TRBJ1-1	TGTGCCAGCAGCCAAGAAGACAGGGGGCGCGGAGCTTTCTTT	CASSQEDRGRGAFF
TRBD1	-	TRBV5-6	TRBJ2-2	TGTGCCAGCAGCTTCCTCAGGGGGCCGGCCGGGGAGCTGTTTTTT	CASSFLRGPAGELFF
-	-	TRBV7-9	TRBJ1-4	TGTGCCAGCAGCTTCCACAGGCGGGGTGAAAAACTGTTTTTT	CASSFHRRGEKLFF
-	-	TRBV28	TRBJ2-2	TGTGCCAGCACCCCCACAGGGTCGACCGGGGAGCTGTTTTTT	CASTPTGSTGELFF
-	few	TRBV5-6	TRBJ1-4	TGTGCCAGCAGCTTGGCCGGGGTGGGTGAAAAACTGTTTTTT	CASSLAGVGEKLFF
-	-	TRBV23-1	TRBJ1-2	TGCGCCAGCAGACCCTTCCCCGGGGAGTTGAACTATGGCTACACCTTC	CASRPFPGELNYGYTF
-	-	TRBV7-2	TRBJ2-1	TGTGCCAGCAGCTTTGCCCGGGGGAGCTCCTACAATGAGCAGTTCTTC	CASSFARGSSYNEQFF
TRBD2	-	TRBV6-1	TRBJ2-2	TGTGCCAGCAGTGTATTTAGCGGGGCGAACACCGGGGAGCTGTTTTTT	CASSVFSGANTGELFF
TRBD1	-	TRBV5-1	TRBJ1-4	TGCGCCAGCAGCACGGGACAGGGGGCGCCTAATGAAAAACTGTTTTTT	CASSTGQGAPNEKLFF
-	-	TRBV11-1	TRBJ2-5	TGTGCCAGCAGCTTAGTCGGCAGGGTCGCCCCGGAGACCCAGTACTTC	CASSLVGRVAPETQYF
-	-	TRBV24-1	TRBJ2-3	TGTGCCACCAGTGATTTAAGAAAGGGGGGCACAGATACGCAGTATTTT	CATSDLRKGGTDTQYF
-	-	TRBV5-1	TRBJ1-2	TGCGCCAGCAGCGGCGACAGTTGGGGCTATGGCTACACCTTC	CASSGDSWGYGYTF
TRBD1	-	TRBV5-4	TRBJ2-7	TGTGCCAGCAGCTTCGAACAGGGGGCCTCCTACGAGCAGTACTTC	CASSFEQGASYEQYF